A selection of T cell receptor beta chains follows, all from one sample in a study. Libraries were prepared by immunoSEQ multiplex PCR; TCRdb keeps only in-frame clonotypes and omits some of them. The sample comprises about 50,000 clones, 90% to 95% of which are singletons, and approximately 11% rests with the top ten. Sequenced sample: PBMCs. The receptors here all came from a middle-aged man with rheumatoid arthritis. CDR3s include the opening cysteine and the closing phenylalanine or tryptophan.

16,TRBV4-1,CASSQPHRVMNTEAFF
12,TRBV19,CASSMKDYGYTF
13,TRBV28,CASSLPSVETQYF
12,TRBV6-2/TRBV6-3,CASSYSVQPQHF
12,TRBV6-2/TRBV6-3,CASSWGTDTQYF
12,TRBV19,CASSRDSYEQFF
15,TRBV11-3,CASSFSGGITDTQYF
13,TRBV5-1,CASSLSGLYGYTF
13,TRBV27,CASSLRQPYEQYF
15,TRBV27,CASSLGRVGDNEQFF
13,TRBV12-3/TRBV12-4,CASRGAAGNTIYF
16,TRBV30,CAWSVLTWGGTGELFF
15,TRBV7-6,CASSLATGGPYEQYF
15,TRBV3-1/TRBV3-2,CASSQRSGGAQPQHF
13,TRBV5-1,CASSLLPDQPQHF
19,TRBV7-2,CASSLGLGRTSGGDFEQFF
12,TRBV5-4,CASTEGLYGYTF
15,TRBV7-9,CASSSSGGMNTEAFF
14,TRBV14,CASSQDTENTEAFF
15,TRBV6-5,CASSPTSLLSYEQYF
15,TRBV7-3,CASSLVPGAGNTIYF
16,TRBV27,CASSSTYSGGGDTQYF